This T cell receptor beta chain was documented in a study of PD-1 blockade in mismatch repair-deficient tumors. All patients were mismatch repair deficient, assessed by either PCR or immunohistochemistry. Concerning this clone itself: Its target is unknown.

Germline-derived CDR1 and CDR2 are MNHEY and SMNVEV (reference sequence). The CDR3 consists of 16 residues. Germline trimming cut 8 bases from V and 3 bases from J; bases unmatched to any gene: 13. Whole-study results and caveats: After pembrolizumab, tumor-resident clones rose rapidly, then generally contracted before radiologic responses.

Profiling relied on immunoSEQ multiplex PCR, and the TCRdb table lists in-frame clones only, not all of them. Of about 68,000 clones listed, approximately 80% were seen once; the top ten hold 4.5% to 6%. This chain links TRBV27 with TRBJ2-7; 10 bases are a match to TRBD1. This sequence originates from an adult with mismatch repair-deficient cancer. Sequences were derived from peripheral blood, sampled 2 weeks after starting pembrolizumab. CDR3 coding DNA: TGTGCCAGCGCGCTCCCGACAGGGGGCTTCAGCTACGAGCAGTACTTC. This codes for CASALPTGGFSYEQYF.